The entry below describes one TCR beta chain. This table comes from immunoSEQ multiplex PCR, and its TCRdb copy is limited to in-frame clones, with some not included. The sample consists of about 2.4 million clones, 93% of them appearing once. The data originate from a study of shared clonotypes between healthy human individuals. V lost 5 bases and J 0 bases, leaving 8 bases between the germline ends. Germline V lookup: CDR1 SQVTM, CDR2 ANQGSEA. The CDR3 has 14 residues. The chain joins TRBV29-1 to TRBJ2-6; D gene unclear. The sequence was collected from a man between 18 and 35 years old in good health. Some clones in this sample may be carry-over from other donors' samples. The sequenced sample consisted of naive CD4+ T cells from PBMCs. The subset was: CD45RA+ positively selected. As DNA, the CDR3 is TGCAGCGTTTCTCCTGACTCTGGGGCCAACGTCCTGACTTTC. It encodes CSVSPDSGANVLTF.